This T cell receptor beta chain was captured by sequencing in a study of regulatory T cells in long-lasting Graves disease. Looking at the study overall: Graves' patients with a new diagnosis had received antithyroid drugs under 3 months.

This clonotype has at least ten counts. The CDR3 has 15 amino acids. Germline values: CDR1 SGHRS, CDR2 YFSETQ. After removal of 5 bases from V and 6 bases from J, the junction contained 7 bases not matched to a gene. This sample's time point: newly diagnosed GD, antithyroid drugs for less than 3 months. The authors made the TCR library using RNA they extracted from PBMCs. Building the TCR beta libraries relied on iRepertoire HTBI primers, and CDR3 regions underwent Arm-PCR. TCRdb processed the multiplex PCR reads anew with MiXCR; each CDR3 protein has one entry. The sample consists of roughly 500,000 distinct CDR3 sequences, about 13% of them appearing once. This sample was also put to use in a study of T cells in Graves' hyperthyroidism and ophthalmopathy.

The chain carries TRBV5-1 and TRBJ2-1; 11 nucleotides agree with TRBD2. The TCR originated in a man aged 25-45 years with Graves disease. This material consisted of peripheral blood mononuclear cells (PBMCs), taken at new diagnosis, from a patient treated with antithyroid drugs. CDR3 in amino acids: CASSPTSGGGNEQFF. DNA of the CDR3: TGCGCCAGCAGTCCTACTAGCGGGGGAGGCAATGAGCAGTTCTTC.